This T cell receptor (beta chain) was recorded in a study of CD8 T cells in ankylosing spondylitis. General study results and limits: Roughly eight highly homologous variants made up a TCR beta motif that seemed to typify ankylosing spondylitis blood.

Germline loops: CDR1 LNHDA, CDR2 SQIVND (reference sequence). V was clipped by 7 bases and J by 6 bases, with 13 bases between them. The CDR3 length is 13 residues. With regard to this clonotype: Antigen specificity is unknown.

Researchers built TCR beta libraries using quantitative 5'-RACE with molecular barcodes. TCRdb fed the 5' RACE reads into MiXCR, producing one record per CDR3 protein. This table holds about 440,000 distinct CDR3 sequences, roughly 18% found once. The TCR originated in a male donor with ankylosing spondylitis. This chain joins TRBV19 and TRBJ1-5; TRBD1 is a possible D gene (6 bases). The material sequenced was blood, either unsorted or a sorted T cell fraction (not recorded which). The CDR3 DNA sequence: TGTGCCAGTACCAGGGGTGGGGCTCAGCCCCAGCATTTT. Encoded protein: CASTRGGAQPQHF.